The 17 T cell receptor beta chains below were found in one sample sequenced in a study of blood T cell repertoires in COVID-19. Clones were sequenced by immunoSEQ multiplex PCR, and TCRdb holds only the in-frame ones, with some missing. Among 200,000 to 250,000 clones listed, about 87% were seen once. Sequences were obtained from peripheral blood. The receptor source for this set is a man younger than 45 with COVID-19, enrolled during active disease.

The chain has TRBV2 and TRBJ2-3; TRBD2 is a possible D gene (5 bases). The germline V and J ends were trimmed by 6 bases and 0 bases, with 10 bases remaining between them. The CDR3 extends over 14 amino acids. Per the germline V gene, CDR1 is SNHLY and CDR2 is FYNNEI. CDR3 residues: CASSRGPSTDTQYF. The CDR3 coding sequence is TGTGCCAGCAGCCGCGGGCCTAGCACAGATACGCAGTATTTT.

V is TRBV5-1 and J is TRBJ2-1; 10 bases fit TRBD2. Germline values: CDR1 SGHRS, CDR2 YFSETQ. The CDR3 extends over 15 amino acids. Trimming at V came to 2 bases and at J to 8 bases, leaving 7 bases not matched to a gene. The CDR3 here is CASSFGTSDFYEQFF. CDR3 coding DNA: TGCGCCAGCAGCTTCGGGACTAGCGACTTCTATGAGCAGTTCTTC.

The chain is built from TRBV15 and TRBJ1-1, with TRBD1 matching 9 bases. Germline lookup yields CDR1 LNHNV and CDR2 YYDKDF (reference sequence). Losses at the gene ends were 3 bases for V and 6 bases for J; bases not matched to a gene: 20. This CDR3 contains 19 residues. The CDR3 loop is CATSSSFLTGGLLKSEAFF. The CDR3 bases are TGTGCCACCAGCAGCTCCTTTCTTACAGGGGGCTTGTTGAAGTCTGAAGCTTTCTTT.

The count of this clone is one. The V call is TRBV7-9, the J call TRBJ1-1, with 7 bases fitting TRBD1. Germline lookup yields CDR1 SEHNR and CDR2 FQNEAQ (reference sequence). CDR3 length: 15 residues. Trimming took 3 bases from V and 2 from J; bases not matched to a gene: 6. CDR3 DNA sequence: TGTGCCAGCAGCTTTCAGGGGGTCCCTAACACTGAAGCTTTCTTT. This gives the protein CASSFQGVPNTEAFF.

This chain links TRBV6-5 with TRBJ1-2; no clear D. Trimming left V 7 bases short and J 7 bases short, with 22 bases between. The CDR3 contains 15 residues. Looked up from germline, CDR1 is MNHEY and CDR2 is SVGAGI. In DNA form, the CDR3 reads TGTGCCAGCATCCCAACCAAGGGTAGCGGTGGTGGCTACACCTTC. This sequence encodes CASIPTKGSGGGYTF.

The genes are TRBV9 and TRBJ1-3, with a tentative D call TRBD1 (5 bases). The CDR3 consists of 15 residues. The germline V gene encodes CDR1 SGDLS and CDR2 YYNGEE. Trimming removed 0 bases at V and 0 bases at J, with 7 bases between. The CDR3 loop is CASSVEGFSGNTIYF. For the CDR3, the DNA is TGTGCCAGCAGCGTAGAGGGGTTCTCTGGAAACACCATATATTTT.

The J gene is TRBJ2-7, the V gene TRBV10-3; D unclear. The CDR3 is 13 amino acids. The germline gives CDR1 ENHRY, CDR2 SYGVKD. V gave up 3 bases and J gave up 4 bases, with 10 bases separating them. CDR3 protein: CAISDGARYEQYF. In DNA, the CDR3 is TGTGCCATCAGTGACGGAGCGAGGTACGAGCAGTACTTC.

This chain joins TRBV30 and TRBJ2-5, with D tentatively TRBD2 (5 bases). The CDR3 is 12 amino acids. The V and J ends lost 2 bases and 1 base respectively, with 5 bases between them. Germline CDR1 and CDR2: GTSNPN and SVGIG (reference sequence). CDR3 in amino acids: CAWSTSQETQYF. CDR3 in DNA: TGTGCCTGGAGTACTAGCCAAGAGACCCAGTACTTC.

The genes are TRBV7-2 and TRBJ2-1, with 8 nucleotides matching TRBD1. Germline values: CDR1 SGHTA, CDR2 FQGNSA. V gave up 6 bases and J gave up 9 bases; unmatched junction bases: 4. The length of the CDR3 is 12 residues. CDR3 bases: TGTGCCAGCAGTCGGACAGGGTTTGAGCAGTTCTTC. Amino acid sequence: CASSRTGFEQFF.

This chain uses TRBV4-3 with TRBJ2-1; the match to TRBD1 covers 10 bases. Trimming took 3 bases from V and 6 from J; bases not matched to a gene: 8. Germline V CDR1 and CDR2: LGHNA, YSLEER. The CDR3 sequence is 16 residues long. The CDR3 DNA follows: TGCGCCAGCAGCCACGAAGGGACAGGGGCTTTCAATGAGCAGTTCTTC. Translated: CASSHEGTGAFNEQFF.

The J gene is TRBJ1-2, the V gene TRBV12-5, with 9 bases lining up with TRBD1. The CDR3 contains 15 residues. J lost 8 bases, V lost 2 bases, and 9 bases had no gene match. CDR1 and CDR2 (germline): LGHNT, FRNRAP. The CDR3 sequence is CASGLTQQGAKGYTF. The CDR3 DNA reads TGTGCTAGTGGTTTGACTCAACAGGGGGCAAAGGGCTACACCTTC.

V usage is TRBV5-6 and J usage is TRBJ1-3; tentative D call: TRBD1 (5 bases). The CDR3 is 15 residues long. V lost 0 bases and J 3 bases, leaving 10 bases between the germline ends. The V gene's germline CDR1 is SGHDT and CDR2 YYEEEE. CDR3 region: CASSLGAGVGNTIYF. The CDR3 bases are TGTGCCAGCAGCTTGGGTGCGGGGGTTGGAAACACCATATATTTT.

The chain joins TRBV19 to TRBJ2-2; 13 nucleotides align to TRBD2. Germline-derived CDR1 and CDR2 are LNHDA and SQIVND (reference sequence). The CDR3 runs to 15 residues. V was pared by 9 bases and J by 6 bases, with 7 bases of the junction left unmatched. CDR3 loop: CASSGTSGVAGELFF. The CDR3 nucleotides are TGTGCCAGCTCCGGGACTAGCGGGGTTGCCGGGGAGCTGTTTTTT.

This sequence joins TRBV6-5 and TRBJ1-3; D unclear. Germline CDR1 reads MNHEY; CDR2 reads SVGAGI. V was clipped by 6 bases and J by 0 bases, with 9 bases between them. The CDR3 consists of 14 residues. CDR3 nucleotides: TGTGCCAGCAGCCACATGTACTCTGGAAACACCATATATTTT. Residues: CASSHMYSGNTIYF.

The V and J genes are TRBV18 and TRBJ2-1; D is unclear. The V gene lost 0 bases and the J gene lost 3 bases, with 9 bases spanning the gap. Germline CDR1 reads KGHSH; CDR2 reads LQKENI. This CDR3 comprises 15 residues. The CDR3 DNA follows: TGTGCCAGCTCACCACCCTACAGTTACTACAATGAGCAGTTCTTC. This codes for CASSPPYSYYNEQFF.

CDR3 sequence reads: CSVVRGGSGELFF. In DNA, the CDR3 is TGCAGCGTTGTCAGAGGAGGGTCCGGGGAGCTGTTTTTT. The chain employs TRBV29-1 and TRBJ2-2, with a tentative D call TRBD2 (6 bases). V was trimmed by 4 bases and J by 6 bases, leaving 12 bases between them. This CDR3 is built from 13 residues. From germline, CDR1 is SQVTM and CDR2 ANQGSEA.

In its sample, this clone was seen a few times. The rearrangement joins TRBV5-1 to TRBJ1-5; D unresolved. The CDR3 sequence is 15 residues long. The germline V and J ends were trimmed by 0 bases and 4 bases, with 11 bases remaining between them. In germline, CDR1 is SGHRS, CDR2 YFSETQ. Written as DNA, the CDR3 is TGCGCCAGCAGCTTGGATACGGGAGAAAATCAGCCCCAGCATTTT. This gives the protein CASSLDTGENQPQHF.